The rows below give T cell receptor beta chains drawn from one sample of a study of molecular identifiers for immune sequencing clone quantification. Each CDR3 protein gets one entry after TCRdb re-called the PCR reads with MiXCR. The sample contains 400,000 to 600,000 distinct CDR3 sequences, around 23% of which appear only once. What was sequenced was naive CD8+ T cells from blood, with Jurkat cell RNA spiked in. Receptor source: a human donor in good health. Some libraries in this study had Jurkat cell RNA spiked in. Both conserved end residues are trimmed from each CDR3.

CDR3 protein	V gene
ARGLDNEQF	TRBV11-3
ASSRDIATNEKLF	TRBV6-5
ASSLSPGNTEAF	TRBV28
AWSVVGYEAF	TRBV30
ASSQDFRGIETQY	TRBV4-3
ASSLAGHLLNYGYT	TRBV5-6
ASSQLPDIRSGNTIY	TRBV4-1
ASSGARGNEQF	TRBV12-3/TRBV12-4
ASSLVPGTENTEAF	TRBV5-5
ASSLGRPNQPQH	TRBV27
ASSLASFTDTQY	TRBV12-3/TRBV12-4
ASSEYGTGYSTDTQY	TRBV6-4
ASSHQTETSTDTQY	TRBV6-2/TRBV6-3
ASSQDRGGEQC	TRBV4-1
ASRLRVADTEAF	TRBV28